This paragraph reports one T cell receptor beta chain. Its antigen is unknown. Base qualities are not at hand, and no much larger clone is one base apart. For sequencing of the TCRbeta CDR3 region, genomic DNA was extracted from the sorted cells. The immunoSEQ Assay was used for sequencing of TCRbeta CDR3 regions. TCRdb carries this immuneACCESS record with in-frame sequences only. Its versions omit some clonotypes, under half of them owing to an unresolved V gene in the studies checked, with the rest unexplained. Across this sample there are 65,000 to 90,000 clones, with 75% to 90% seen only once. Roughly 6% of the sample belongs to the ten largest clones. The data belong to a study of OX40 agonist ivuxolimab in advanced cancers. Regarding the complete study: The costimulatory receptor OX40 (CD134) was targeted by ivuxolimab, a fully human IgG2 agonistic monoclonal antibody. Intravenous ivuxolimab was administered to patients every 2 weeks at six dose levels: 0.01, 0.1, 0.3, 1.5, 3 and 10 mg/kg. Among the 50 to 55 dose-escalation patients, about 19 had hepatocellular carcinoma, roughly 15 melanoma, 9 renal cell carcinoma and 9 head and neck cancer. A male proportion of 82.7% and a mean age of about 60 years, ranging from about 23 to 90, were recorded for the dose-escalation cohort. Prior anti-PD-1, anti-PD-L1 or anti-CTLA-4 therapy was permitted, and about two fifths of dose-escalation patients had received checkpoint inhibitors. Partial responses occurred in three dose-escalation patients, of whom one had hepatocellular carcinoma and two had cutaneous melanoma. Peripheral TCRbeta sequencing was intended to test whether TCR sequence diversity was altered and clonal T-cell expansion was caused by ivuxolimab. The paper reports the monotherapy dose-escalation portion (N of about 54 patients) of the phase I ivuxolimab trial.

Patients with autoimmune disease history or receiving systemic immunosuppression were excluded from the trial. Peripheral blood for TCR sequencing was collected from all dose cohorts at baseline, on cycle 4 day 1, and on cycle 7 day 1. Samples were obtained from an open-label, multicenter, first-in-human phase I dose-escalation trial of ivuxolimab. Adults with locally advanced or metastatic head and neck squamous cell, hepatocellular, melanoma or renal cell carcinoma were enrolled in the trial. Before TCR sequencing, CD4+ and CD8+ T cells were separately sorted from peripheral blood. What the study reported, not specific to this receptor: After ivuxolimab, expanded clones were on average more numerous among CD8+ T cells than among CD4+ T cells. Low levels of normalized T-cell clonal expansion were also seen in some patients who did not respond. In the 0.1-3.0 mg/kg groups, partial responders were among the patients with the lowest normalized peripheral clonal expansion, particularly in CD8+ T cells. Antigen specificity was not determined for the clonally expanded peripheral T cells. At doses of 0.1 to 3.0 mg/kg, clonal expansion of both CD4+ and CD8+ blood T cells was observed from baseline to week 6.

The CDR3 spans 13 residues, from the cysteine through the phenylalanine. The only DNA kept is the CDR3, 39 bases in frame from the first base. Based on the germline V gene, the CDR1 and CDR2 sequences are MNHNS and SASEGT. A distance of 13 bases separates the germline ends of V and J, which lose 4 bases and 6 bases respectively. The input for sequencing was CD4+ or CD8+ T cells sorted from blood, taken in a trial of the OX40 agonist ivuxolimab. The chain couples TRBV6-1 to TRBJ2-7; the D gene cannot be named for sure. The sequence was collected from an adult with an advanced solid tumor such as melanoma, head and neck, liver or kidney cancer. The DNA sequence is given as TGTGCCAGCAGTGGGACCACCCTTGGCGAGCAGTACTTC. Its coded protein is CASSGTTLGEQYF.